What follows are 17 T cell receptor beta chains derived from one specimen sequenced in a study of immune evolution from preneoplasia to lung adenocarcinoma. The assay was immunoSEQ multiplex PCR, and TCRdb's table has in-frame clones only and misses some. The table records tens of thousands of clones, 75% of them present only once. Sequencing was carried out using FFPE invasive lung adenocarcinoma tissue. The receptors were sampled from a person between 55 and 70 years old with lung adenocarcinoma.

The J gene is TRBJ2-7, the V gene TRBV14, with TRBD1 identical over 8 bases. This CDR3 spans 15 amino acids. V lost 6 bases to trimming and J lost 6 bases; unmatched junction nucleotides: 13. CDR1 is SGHDN and CDR2 is FVKESK in the germline V gene. The CDR3 region has the DNA TGTGCCAGCAGACCCCTACAGGGGGGTCCTATCGAGCAGTACTTC. Its translation: CASRPLQGGPIEQYF.

V gene TRBV28 combines with J gene TRBJ1-3; D ambiguous. Germline V gives CDR1 MDHEN, CDR2 SYDVKM. The V gene lost 2 bases and the J gene lost 0 bases, with 11 bases spanning the gap. The CDR3 covers 16 residues. CDR3: CASSLDRRRSGNTIYF. In nucleotides, the CDR3 is TGTGCCAGCAGTTTAGATAGGAGACGCTCTGGAAACACCATATATTTT.

The gene calls are TRBV5-1 and TRBJ2-6; the D is unclear. Germline CDR1 reads SGHRS; CDR2 reads YFSETQ. The length of the CDR3 is 15 residues. Trimming removed 0 bases at V and 1 base at J, with 5 bases between. CDR3 sequence reads: CASSLAGSGANVLTF. The CDR3, as DNA: TGCGCCAGCAGCTTGGCAGGATCTGGGGCCAACGTCCTGACTTTC.

This sequence joins TRBV7-3 and TRBJ2-7; tentative D call: TRBD2 (5 bases). The germline CDR1 and CDR2 sequences are SGHTA and FQGTGA. The CDR3 extends over 17 amino acids. Between the trimmed V and J ends, which lost 3 bases and 6 bases, there was a span of 24 bases. Here the CDR3 reads CASSFGGRGREALEQYF. In nucleotides, the CDR3 is TGTGCCAGCAGCTTCGGTGGGCGAGGACGGGAAGCCCTCGAGCAGTACTTC.

In nucleotides, the CDR3 is TGCGCCAGCGGCCCGGGTCCCGGGGTAGCGGGACAATACGAGCAGTACTTC. Amino acid sequence: CASGPGPGVAGQYEQYF. The chain is built from TRBV5-1 and TRBJ2-7; 8 bases align to TRBD2. The CDR3 loop spans 17 amino acids. Germline V lookup: CDR1 SGHRS, CDR2 YFSETQ. J lost 4 bases, V lost 7 bases, and 19 bases had no gene match.

V and J are TRBV6-6 and TRBJ2-2; a weak D match, TRBD2 (5 bases). This CDR3 has 16 amino acids. Germline assignment: CDR1 MNHNY and CDR2 SVGAGI (reference sequence). Trimming cost V 2 bases and J 0 bases, with 10 bases left between them. CDR3 DNA: TGTGCCAGCAGTTACAAGAGGGCTTCGAACACCGGGGAGCTGTTTTTT. The encoded protein is CASSYKRASNTGELFF.

The gene calls are TRBV7-8 and TRBJ1-2; D call uncertain. There are 15 residues in the CDR3. The germline V gene encodes CDR1 SGHVS and CDR2 FQNEAQ. Trimming removed 5 bases at V and 4 bases at J, with 17 bases between. CDR3 region: CASSKEAEMAYGYTF. As DNA, the CDR3 is TGTGCCAGCAGCAAAGAGGCGGAAATGGCCTATGGCTACACCTTC.

The chain recombines TRBV12-5 with TRBJ1-1; TRBD1 might be the D (5 bases). CDR1 and CDR2 from the germline V gene are LGHNT and FRNRAP. V was shortened by 7 bases and J by 10 bases, with 16 bases between the two germline ends. CDR3 length: 12 residues. CDR3 loop: CASANRDGVAFF. The CDR3 bases are TGTGCTAGTGCCAACCGGGACGGAGTAGCTTTCTTT.

This chain links TRBV4-2 with TRBJ1-1, with unresolved D. Trimming removed 4 bases at V and 1 base at J, with 7 bases between. The CDR3 has 13 residues. CDR1 and CDR2 from the germline V gene are LGHNA and YNFKEQ. The CDR3 region is CASSLRGNTEAFF. The CDR3 nucleotides are TGTGCCAGCAGCCTTCGGGGGAACACTGAAGCTTTCTTT.

The chain joins TRBV19 to TRBJ2-3; TRBD2 matches at 9 bases. The germline CDR1 and CDR2 sequences are LNHDA and SQIVND (reference sequence). The V segment lost 4 bases and the J segment 2 bases; nucleotides outside the gene matches: 13. The CDR3 spans 18 residues. CDR3 protein: CASSKGPPGLANTDTQYF. In DNA, the CDR3 is TGTGCCAGTAGTAAAGGTCCCCCGGGACTAGCCAACACAGATACGCAGTATTTT.

V is TRBV7-9 and J is TRBJ2-5; D not certain. Germline V gives CDR1 SEHNR, CDR2 FQNEAQ (reference sequence). The V and J ends lost 5 bases and 2 bases respectively, with 15 bases between them. The CDR3 runs to 15 residues. The CDR3 loop reads CASSPSRVGQETQYF. CDR3 in DNA: TGTGCCAGCAGCCCCTCTAGGGTAGGGCAAGAGACCCAGTACTTC. Combining the CDR3 with reference TRBV7-9 and TRBJ2-5 gives the whole variable domain DTGVSQNPRHKITKRGQNVTFRCDPISEHNRLYWYRQTLGQGPEFLTYFQNEAQLEKSRLLSDRFSAERPKGSFSTLEIQRTEQGDSAMYLCASSPSRVGQETQYFGPGTRLLVL.

J is TRBJ2-1 and V is TRBV5-4; D perhaps matches TRBD2 (6 bases). CDR3 length: 13 residues. V was trimmed by 3 bases and J by 7 bases, leaving 11 bases between them. Germline lookup yields CDR1 SGHNT and CDR2 YYREEE (reference sequence). The CDR3 protein is CASSSRRENEQFF. The CDR3 DNA reads as TGTGCCAGCAGCTCGCGACGGGAGAATGAGCAGTTCTTC. Based on the CDR3 plus reference TRBV5-4 and TRBJ2-1, the full variable domain is ETGVTQSPTHLIKTRGQQVTLRCSSQSGHNTVSWYQQALGQGPQFIFQYYREEENGRGNFPPRFSGLQFPNYSSELNVNALELDDSALYLCASSSRRENEQFFGPGTRLTVL.

V gene TRBV5-1 combines with J gene TRBJ2-3; possible D gene TRBD1, 6 bases. CDR1 SGHRS and CDR2 YFSETQ come from the germline V gene. This CDR3 has 15 residues. Trimming took off 3 bases at V and 0 bases at J, with 11 bases between the two ends. The CDR3 DNA reads TGCGCCAGCAGCTCTCAGGGGCGGAGCACAGATACGCAGTATTTT. It translates to CASSSQGRSTDTQYF.

The chain carries TRBV18 and TRBJ2-3; 11 nucleotides agree with TRBD1. V dropped 4 bases and J dropped 9; count of bases not matched to a gene: 21. The CDR3 extends over 19 amino acids. The germline V gene has CDR1 KGHSH and CDR2 LQKENI. The CDR3 reads CASSLGQGALEPNLLTQYF. In DNA, the CDR3 is TGTGCCAGCTCACTAGGACAGGGGGCCTTAGAGCCTAACCTTCTGACGCAGTATTTT.

The rearrangement uses TRBV28 and TRBJ1-5; TRBD1 is a possible D gene (6 bases). Germline-derived CDR1 and CDR2 are MDHEN and SYDVKM. The CDR3 contains 19 residues. V shed 7 bases and J shed 2 bases, with 27 bases lying between them. The CDR3 loop reads CASTSQGYSLYWGNQPQHF. CDR3 nucleotide sequence: TGTGCCAGCACCAGTCAGGGGTATTCCCTGTACTGGGGCAATCAGCCCCAGCATTTT.

This chain uses TRBV10-3 with TRBJ1-4; D is unresolved. Trimming cost V 5 bases and J 5 bases, with 6 bases left between them. Germline values: CDR1 ENHRY, CDR2 SYGVKD. The CDR3 is 12 residues long. DNA for the CDR3: TGTGCCATCAGTCAACAGAATGAAAAACTGTTTTTT. Amino acid sequence: CAISQQNEKLFF.

The chain carries TRBV7-2 and TRBJ2-7, with TRBD2 matching 9 bases. The CDR3 totals 15 residues. Germline CDR1 and CDR2: SGHTA and FQGNSA. J lost 3 bases, V lost 2 bases, and 5 bases had no gene match. The chain's CDR3 is CASSLRASGIYEQYF. The CDR3, as DNA: TGTGCCAGCAGCTTACGGGCTAGCGGGATCTACGAGCAGTACTTC.